This TCR beta chain was sequenced for a study of cytomegalovirus exposure and HLA in healthy donors. Among the roughly 120 subjects of the validation cohort, separate from the approximately 700-subject first cohort, were the donors. Whole-study results and caveats: Reportedly, diagnosis of cytomegalovirus status by the classifier showed high specificity and sensitivity.

Trimming took 2 bases from V and 0 from J, leaving 10 bases between them. Germline V gene lookup returns CDR1 WNHNN and CDR2 SYGVQD (reference sequence). The CDR3 is 16 residues long. Clones were sequenced by immunoSEQ multiplex PCR, and TCRdb holds only the in-frame ones, with some missing. The sample lists 90,000 to 100,000 clones, about 94% occurring once. Worth noting for this clone: The antigen is undetermined.

The receptor's source is a young woman in good health and CMV-seropositive. The sequenced sample was PBMCs. The chain combines TRBV10-1 with TRBJ2-2; D not certain. The DNA for the CDR3 is TGCGCCAGCAGTGAGCGGTTCCCGGCGAACACCGGGGAGCTGTTTTTT. Protein product: CASSERFPANTGELFF.